This T cell receptor (beta chain) was sequenced during a study of cytotoxic CD8 clonotypes in ibrutinib-treated CLL. Profiling relied on immunoSEQ multiplex PCR, and the TCRdb table lists in-frame clones only, not all of them. The repertoire includes 76,000 or so clones, less than 90% of them detected once, and 35% to 45% sits in the top ten. Germline V gene data show CDR1 as SGHNT and CDR2 as YYREEE (reference sequence). The CDR3 totals 15 residues. V was pared by 0 bases and J by 5 bases, with 12 bases between. This receptor was obtained from a human donor with chronic lymphocytic leukemia. The sample in question was PBMCs, obtained after 24 months of ibrutinib treatment. This sequence joins TRBV5-4 and TRBJ2-1, with a possible D match to TRBD1 (6 bases). CDR3 bases: TGTGCCAGCAGCTTGGACCAGGGGTCTCACAATGAGCAGTTCTTC. It codes for CASSLDQGSHNEQFF.